One and the same sample provided the 4 T cell receptor beta chains below, sequenced in a study of cytotoxic CD8 clonotypes in ibrutinib-treated CLL. Only in-frame clones appear in the TCRdb table, and some are missing; sequencing was by immunoSEQ multiplex PCR. The table includes 30,000 to 40,000 clones, about 70% detected once. The specimen comprised PBMCs, sampled at disease progression, from a patient treated with ibrutinib. The source of these receptors is a human donor with chronic lymphocytic leukemia.

In DNA form, the CDR3 reads TGTGCCAGCAGCCCCGGGCCTGAGGAGCAGTTCTTC. Translation gives CASSPGPEEQFF. The genes are TRBV7-2 and TRBJ2-1; D unclear. Trimming removed 5 bases from V and 10 bases from J, with 12 bases in between. The CDR3 consists of 12 residues. Germline CDR1 and CDR2: SGHTA and FQGNSA.

This chain links TRBV7-8 with TRBJ2-7, with 8 positions matching TRBD1. Per the germline V gene, CDR1 is SGHVS and CDR2 is FQNEAQ. CDR3 size: 14 residues. V lost 6 bases and J lost 2; bases outside the gene matches: 6. The CDR3 coding sequence is TGTGCCAGCAGACCTCGACAGGGGACCTACGAGCAGTACTTC. Translating gives CASRPRQGTYEQYF. Variable domain in full (rest from reference TRBV7-8 and TRBJ2-7): GAGVSQSPRYKVAKRGQDVALRCDPISGHVSLFWYQQALGQGPEFLTYFQNEAQLDKSGLPSDRFFAERPEGSVSTLKIQRTQQEDSAVYLCASRPRQGTYEQYFGPGTRLTVT.

The chain joins TRBV6-4 to TRBJ2-3; no firm D call. From germline, CDR1 is MRHNA and CDR2 SNTAGT. Trimming took off 0 bases at V and 4 bases at J, with 5 bases between the two ends. This CDR3 has 13 residues. The CDR3 spells CASSDSTADTQYF. The CDR3 DNA sequence: TGTGCCAGCAGTGACTCGACGGCAGATACGCAGTATTTT.

V and J are TRBV7-9 and TRBJ2-1; 13 bases line up with TRBD2. This CDR3 has 16 residues. V shed 4 bases, J shed 7 bases, and the junction held 7 bases outside the gene matches. The germline V gene encodes CDR1 SEHNR and CDR2 FQNEAQ (reference sequence). The CDR3 spells CASSSGTSGKGNEQFF. DNA of the CDR3: TGTGCCAGCAGCTCCGGGACTAGCGGGAAGGGGAATGAGCAGTTCTTC.